One sample yielded the 24 T cell receptor beta chains listed below, sequenced in a study of cytomegalovirus exposure and HLA in healthy donors. The primer mix had 60 Vbeta and 13 Jbeta primers. The data were produced by immunoSEQ multiplex PCR, yet TCRdb's version contains in-frame clones alone and is incomplete. The repertoire holds 75,000 to 85,000 clones, with roughly 75% as singletons. Sequenced input: PBMCs. All receptors come from a male donor in good health and CMV-seronegative.

As concerns this clone: The DNA is left out, because the CDR3 cannot be placed on it with certainty; the CDR3 is given as TCRdb lists it. V gene TRBV29-1 combines with J gene TRBJ2-3; the table's D call, TRBD1, was not checked against the DNA. CDR1 is SQVTM and CDR2 is ANQGSEA in the germline V gene. The CDR3 comprises 13 residues, both ends counted. CDR3 protein: CSVAQGAAVLPYF.

The chain couples TRBV7-2 to TRBJ2-5, with 9 positions matching TRBD2. The J call is doubtful: the DNA matches TRBJ2-7 better. This CDR3 comprises 14 residues. Looked up from germline, CDR1 is SGHTA and CDR2 is FQGNSA. CDR3 DNA sequence: TGTGCCAGCAGCCCTTCGCGGGGGGGATACGAGCAGTACTTC. It yields the protein CASSPSRGGYEQYF.

This clone was seen a handful of times. The rearrangement links TRBV5-1 to TRBJ1-6; 10 bases align to TRBD1. The trim removed 2 bases at V and 10 bases at J, leaving 9 bases unmatched. The CDR3 runs to 16 residues. Germline V CDR1 and CDR2: SGHRS, YFSETQ. CDR3 DNA: TGCGCCAGCAGCTTAGAGACCGGGACAGGGGACTCACCCCTCCACTTT. Translated, it gives CASSLETGTGDSPLHF.

This chain joins TRBV30 and TRBJ2-2, with a tentative D call TRBD1 (5 bases). This CDR3 region has 15 residues. V was cut by 0 bases and J by 6 bases, with 14 bases left in between. CDR1 and CDR2 (germline): GTSNPN, SVGIG (reference sequence). In DNA form, the CDR3 reads TGTGCCTGGAGTGTAAGGTTCAAAGGGGCCGGGGAGCTGTTTTTT. Its translation is CAWSVRFKGAGELFF.

The chain uses TRBV28 and TRBJ1-6; D is possibly TRBD1 (6 bases). The CDR3 runs 14 residues. Germline V lookup: CDR1 MDHEN, CDR2 SYDVKM. V was shortened by 2 bases and J by 8 bases, with 10 bases between the two germline ends. CDR3 in DNA: TGTGCCAGCAGTTTACGAACAGGGTATTCACCCCTCCACTTT. Its translation: CASSLRTGYSPLHF.

This clone was seen a few times. The J gene is TRBJ1-1, the V gene TRBV6-5, with TRBD1 identical over 7 bases. The length of the CDR3 is 15 residues. V shed 1 base, J shed 3 bases, and the junction held 5 bases outside the gene matches. The germline V gene encodes CDR1 MNHEY and CDR2 SVGAGI. CDR3 sequence reads: CASSYFRDRDTEAFF. DNA for the CDR3: TGTGCCAGCAGTTACTTTCGCGACAGGGACACTGAAGCTTTCTTT.

The chain has TRBV11-2 and TRBJ2-1; D might be TRBD1 (7 bases). The CDR3 runs 16 residues. V lost 4 bases, J lost 3 bases, and 16 bases lay in between. Germline-derived CDR1 and CDR2 are SGHAT and FQNNGV. The CDR3 here is CASSYSPRGDYNEQFF. The CDR3 nucleotides are TGTGCCAGCAGCTATAGCCCCAGGGGGGACTACAATGAGCAGTTCTTC.

The V gene is TRBV5-6, the J gene TRBJ2-2; TRBD2 might be the D (6 bases). This CDR3 region has 14 residues. Germline V gene sequence: CDR1 SGHDT, CDR2 YYEEEE. Trimming took off 4 bases at V and 6 bases at J, with 13 bases between the two ends. CDR3 bases: TGTGCCAGCAGCATAGGGGAGGTATCCGGGGAGCTGTTTTTT. Translating it yields CASSIGEVSGELFF. The full variable domain, in which reference TRBV5-6 and TRBJ2-2 provide the parts outside the CDR3, is DAGVTQSPTHLIKTRGQQVTLRCSPKSGHDTVSWYQQALGQGPQFIFQYYEEEERQRGNFPDRFSGHQFPNYSSELNVNALLLGDSALYLCASSIGEVSGELFFGEGSRLTVL.

This clone has only one observation. The chain uses TRBV27 and TRBJ2-5; 8 bases align to TRBD2. This CDR3 comprises 14 residues. Germline CDR1 reads MNHEY; CDR2 reads SMNVEV (reference sequence). Trimming cost V 2 bases and J 9 bases; bases outside gene matches: 8. CDR3 residues: CASSLTSGAAAQYF. CDR3 DNA sequence: TGTGCCAGCAGTTTAACTAGCGGAGCTGCGGCCCAGTACTTC.

The chain is built from TRBV30 and TRBJ1-2; D may be TRBD1 (5 bases). Germline CDR1 is GTSNPN and CDR2 is SVGIG (reference sequence). V was clipped by 3 bases and J by 7 bases, with 18 bases between them. The CDR3 is 14 amino acids. For the CDR3, the DNA is TGTGCCTGGAGAGCTCCGGGGGGTTTAAGTGGCTACACCTTC. Translated: CAWRAPGGLSGYTF.

The chain uses TRBV5-1 and TRBJ2-1, with D possibly matching TRBD1 (6 bases). The V end was cut by 0 bases, the J end by 6 bases, with 22 bases between. CDR3 length: 18 amino acids. Germline CDR1 reads SGHRS; CDR2 reads YFSETQ. As DNA, the CDR3 is TGCGCCAGCAGCTTGGCCCCCCAAACAGGGTTCCGGGGCAATGAGCAGTTCTTC. Translating it yields CASSLAPQTGFRGNEQFF.

For this clone: Additional DNA sequences in this sample encode the identical CDR3. The gene calls are TRBV6-6 and TRBJ2-5; TRBD2 agrees at 9 bases. The CDR3 consists of 15 residues. Losses at the gene ends were 3 bases for V and 5 bases for J; bases not matched to a gene: 7. Germline V lookup: CDR1 MNHNY, CDR2 SVGAGI (reference sequence). CDR3 residues: CASSYSGRSQETQYF. The CDR3 coding sequence is TGTGCCAGCAGTTATAGCGGGAGAAGCCAGGAGACCCAGTACTTC.

The chain combines TRBV29-1 with TRBJ2-3, with TRBD2 matching 7 bases. The trim removed 6 bases at V and 5 bases at J, leaving 5 bases unmatched. This CDR3 region has 12 residues. Germline V gene sequence: CDR1 SQVTM, CDR2 ANQGSEA. The chain's CDR3 is CSVAGLRDTQYF. CDR3 in DNA: TGCAGCGTAGCGGGGCTCAGAGATACGCAGTATTTT.

The CDR3 loop is CASGAGGPYEQYF. The CDR3 DNA is TGTGCCAGCGGAGCGGGAGGGCCCTACGAGCAGTACTTC. The chain is built from TRBV6-1 and TRBJ2-7; 10 bases line up with TRBD2. The CDR3 runs 13 residues. The germline V gene has CDR1 MNHNS and CDR2 SASEGT. The V and J ends lost 8 bases and 2 bases, in that order; junction bases with no gene match: 3.

Here the CDR3 DNA reads TGCGCCAGCAGCATAGGGACTAGCGGAGGCTACGAGCAGTACTTC. The encoded protein is CASSIGTSGGYEQYF. The chain combines TRBV5-1 with TRBJ2-7; 11 bases line up with TRBD2. The CDR3 covers 15 residues. V was clipped by 4 bases and J by 3 bases; unmatched bases: 6. Germline assignment: CDR1 SGHRS and CDR2 YFSETQ.

The rearrangement links TRBV6-5 to TRBJ2-5; TRBD1 matches at 7 bases. The germline gives CDR1 MNHEY, CDR2 SVGAGI. V lost 2 bases and J lost 1; bases outside the gene matches: 7. The CDR3 is 16 amino acids. CDR3: CASSYPSDRVQETQYF. The CDR3 bases are TGTGCCAGCAGTTACCCATCCGACAGGGTCCAAGAGACCCAGTACTTC.

The V and J genes are TRBV7-9 and TRBJ2-1; no definite D call. Germline-derived CDR1 and CDR2 are SEHNR and FQNEAQ (reference sequence). V lost 5 bases to trimming and J lost 0 bases, with 14 bases between them. The CDR3 runs 16 residues. The CDR3 protein is CASSPPGSSSYNEQFF. CDR3 coding DNA: TGTGCCAGCAGCCCTCCCGGGTCTAGCTCCTACAATGAGCAGTTCTTC.

The chain has TRBV5-4 and TRBJ2-1; TRBD2 matches 11 bases. CDR3 length equals 17 residues. V gave up 1 base and J gave up 4 bases; unmatched junction bases: 7. Germline CDR1 is SGHNT and CDR2 is YYREEE (reference sequence). CDR3 coding DNA: TGTGCCAGCAGCTTGCTTGGACTAGCGGGCAAATACAATGAGCAGTTCTTC. Translated: CASSLLGLAGKYNEQFF.

The rearrangement joins TRBV14 to TRBJ2-5; 9 nucleotides align to TRBD1. This CDR3 is built from 16 residues. V dropped 1 base and J dropped 4; count of bases not matched to a gene: 7. CDR1 SGHDN and CDR2 FVKESK come from the germline V gene. The CDR3 nucleotides read TGTGCCAGCAGCCAAGGGGACAGGGTAAACGGAGAGACCCAGTACTTC. The encoded protein is CASSQGDRVNGETQYF.

The rearrangement joins TRBV2 to TRBJ1-2, with a possible D match to TRBD1 (5 bases). This CDR3 is built from 12 residues. Trimming removed 6 bases from V and 8 bases from J, with 13 bases in between. Germline loops: CDR1 SNHLY, CDR2 FYNNEI. CDR3 bases: TGTGCCAGCAGCGGCAGGGTACTCGGCTACACCTTC. It yields the protein CASSGRVLGYTF.

The chain employs TRBV7-2 and TRBJ1-1, with 7 bases fitting TRBD1. Germline CDR1 and CDR2: SGHTA and FQGNSA. The CDR3 consists of 16 residues. The V and J ends lost 5 bases and 3 bases, in that order; junction bases with no gene match: 12. CDR3: CASSTHPTGFHTEAFF. In DNA form, the CDR3 reads TGTGCCAGCAGCACCCACCCGACAGGGTTCCACACTGAAGCTTTCTTT.

V gene TRBV27 combines with J gene TRBJ2-2; 10 positions match TRBD2. The CDR3 consists of 16 residues. V lost 7 bases to trimming and J lost 6 bases; unmatched junction nucleotides: 11. CDR1 is MNHEY and CDR2 is SMNVEV in the germline V gene (reference sequence). CDR3 in DNA: TGTGCCAGCAACCCCGGGAGCGGGAGGGTGGCCGGGGAGCTGTTTTTT. It yields the protein CASNPGSGRVAGELFF.

Only one count was recorded for this clone. The CDR3 loop is CASSKMGGPADTQYF. The CDR3 DNA follows: TGTGCCAGCAGCAAAATGGGGGGGCCGGCAGATACGCAGTATTTT. The rearrangement links TRBV11-3 to TRBJ2-3; D is perhaps TRBD2 (7 bases). CDR3 length: 15 amino acids. Germline V gene sequence: CDR1 SGHNT, CDR2 YENEEA. V was cut by 5 bases and J by 4 bases, with 16 bases left in between. The variable domain in full, completed from reference TRBV11-3 and TRBJ2-3, reads EAGVVQSPRYKIIEKKQPVAFWCNPISGHNTLYWYLQNLGQGPELLIRYENEEAVDDSQLPKDRFSAERLKGVDSTLKIQPAELGDSAVYLCASSKMGGPADTQYFGPGTRLTVL.

The chain combines TRBV7-9 with TRBJ2-5, with TRBD2 identical over 7 bases. The CDR3 length is 16 residues. Looked up from germline, CDR1 is SEHNR and CDR2 is FQNEAQ (reference sequence). Trimming took 1 base from V and 1 from J; bases not matched to a gene: 6. The CDR3 coding sequence is TGTGCCAGCAGCTTAGGTCAAGCGGGGCCCCAAGAGACCCAGTACTTC. Amino acid sequence: CASSLGQAGPQETQYF.